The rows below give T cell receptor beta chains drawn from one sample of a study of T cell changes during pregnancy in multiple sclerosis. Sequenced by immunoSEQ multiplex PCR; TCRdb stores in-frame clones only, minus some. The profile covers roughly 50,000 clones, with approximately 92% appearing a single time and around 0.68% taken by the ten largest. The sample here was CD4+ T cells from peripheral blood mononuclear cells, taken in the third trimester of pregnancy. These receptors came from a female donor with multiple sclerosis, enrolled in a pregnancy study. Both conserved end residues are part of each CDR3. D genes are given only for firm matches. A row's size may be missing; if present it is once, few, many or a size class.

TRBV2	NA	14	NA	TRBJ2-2	TGTGCCAGCAGCGAGGTACAGGGTAGCGGGGAGCTGTTTTTT	CASSEVQGSGELFF
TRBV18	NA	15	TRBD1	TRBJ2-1	TGTGCCAGCTCACACCCGGACAGGGGGCTCAATGAGCAGTTCTTC	CASSHPDRGLNEQFF
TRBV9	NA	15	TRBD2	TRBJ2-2	TGTGCCAGCAGCGTCACTAGCGGAAACACCGGGGAGCTGTTTTTT	CASSVTSGNTGELFF
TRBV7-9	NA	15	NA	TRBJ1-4	TGTGCCAGCAGACTTGACAGTGCAACTAATGAAAAACTGTTTTTT	CASRLDSATNEKLFF
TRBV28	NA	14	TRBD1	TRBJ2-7	TGTGCCAGCAGAGCAGGGGGCAGTAAGAACGAGCAGTACTTC	CASRAGGSKNEQYF
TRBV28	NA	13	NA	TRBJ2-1	TGTGCCACCCTCCGACCCGGGGGACATGAGCAGTTCTTC	CATLRPGGHEQFF
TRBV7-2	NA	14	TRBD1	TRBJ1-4	TGTGCCAGCAGCCCACAGGGGGGAGGCGAAAAACTGTTTTTT	CASSPQGGGEKLFF
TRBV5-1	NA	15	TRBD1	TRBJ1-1	TGCGCCAGCAGCGAATCAGACAGGGGTTGGACTGAAGCTTTCTTT	CASSESDRGWTEAFF
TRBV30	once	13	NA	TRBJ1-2	TGTGCCTGGAAGGAACGCCTAGTGGGTGGCTACACCTTC	CAWKERLVGGYTF
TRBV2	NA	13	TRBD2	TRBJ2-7	TGTGCCAGCACGTCTAGCGGGATCTACGAGCAGTACTTC	CASTSSGIYEQYF
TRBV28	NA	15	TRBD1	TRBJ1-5	TGTGCCAGCAGAGGGACAGGGGGATCGGATCAGCCCCAGCATTTT	CASRGTGGSDQPQHF
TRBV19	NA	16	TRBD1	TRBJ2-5	TGTGCCAGTAGTAGCAACCTCGGGACAGGGGAGGTGACCCAGTACTTC	CASSSNLGTGEVTQYF
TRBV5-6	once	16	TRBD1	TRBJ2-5	TGTGCCAGCAGCTTAGCCCGGGGACAGGGTGGAGAGACCCAGTACTTC	CASSLARGQGGETQYF
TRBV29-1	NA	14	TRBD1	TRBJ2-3	TGCAGCGCTCTCCCGGGACAGGGTGTATATACGCAGTATTTT	CSALPGQGVYTQYF
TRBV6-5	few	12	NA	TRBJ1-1	TGTGCCAGTTACGACTGGAACACTGAAGCTTTCTTT	CASYDWNTEAFF
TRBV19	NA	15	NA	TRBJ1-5	TGTGCCAGTAGTATAGATGTGGGGGCTTGGCAGCCCCAGCATTTT	CASSIDVGAWQPQHF
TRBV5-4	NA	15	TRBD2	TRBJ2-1	TGTGCCAGCAGCTTGGAAGCGGGAGGCCGGAATGAGCAGTTCTTC	CASSLEAGGRNEQFF
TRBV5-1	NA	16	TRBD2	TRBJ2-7	TGCGCCAGCAGTTTCGGGTCGGCTAGCGGGACCTACGAGCAGTACTTC	CASSFGSASGTYEQYF
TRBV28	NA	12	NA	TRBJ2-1	TGTGCCAGCAGTTTTACATTTTCTGAGCAGTTCTTC	CASSFTFSEQFF
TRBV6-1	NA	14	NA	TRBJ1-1	TGTGCCAGCAGTCTCGCGGGGGATGGCACTGAAGCTTTCTTT	CASSLAGDGTEAFF
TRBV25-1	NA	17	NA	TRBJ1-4	TGTGCCAGCAGTGAAGGGTGGGGGCTTGCAACTAATGAAAAACTGTTTTTT	CASSEGWGLATNEKLFF
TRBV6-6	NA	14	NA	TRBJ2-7	TGTGCCAGCAGGCCCCGGGGGTCGGTGATCGAGCAGTACTTC	CASRPRGSVIEQYF
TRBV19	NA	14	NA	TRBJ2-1	TGTGCCAGTACAGGGGGGAGCTCCTACAATGAGCAGTTCTTC	CASTGGSSYNEQFF
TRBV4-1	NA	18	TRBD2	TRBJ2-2	TGCGCCAGCAGCCAAGAGGAACTAGCGGGAGCCCGCACCGGGGAGCTGTTTTTT	CASSQEELAGARTGELFF
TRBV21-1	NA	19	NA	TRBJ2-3	TGTGCCAGCAGCAAAGAGAAGGCGGTTGAAGGCTCCCCCACAGATACGCAGTATTTT	CASSKEKAVEGSPTDTQYF
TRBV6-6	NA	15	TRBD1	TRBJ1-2	TGTGCCAGCCTACCTCGGACAGGGAGTAACTATGGCTACACCTTC	CASLPRTGSNYGYTF
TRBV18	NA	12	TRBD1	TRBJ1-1	TGTGCCAGCTCACAAGACAGGGTTATAGCTTTCTTT	CASSQDRVIAFF
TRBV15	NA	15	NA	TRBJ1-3	TGTGCCACCAGCAGAGACAGGATCGGTACCAACACCATATATTTT	CATSRDRIGTNTIYF
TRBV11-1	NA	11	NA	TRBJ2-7	TGTGCCAGCAGACATACAGGCGAGCAGTACTTC	CASRHTGEQYF
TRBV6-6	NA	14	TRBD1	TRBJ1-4	TGTGCCAGCAGTCGTACAGGGGAGACTGGAAAACTGTTTTTT	CASSRTGETGKLFF
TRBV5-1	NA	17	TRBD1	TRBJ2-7	TGCGCCAACGGACAGGGGAGCGTTGGGGCGCTTCGTTACGAGCAGTACTTC	CANGQGSVGALRYEQYF
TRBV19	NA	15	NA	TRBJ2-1	TGTGCCAGTAGTATCCAGGGGTCGACCTACAATGAGCAGTTCTTC	CASSIQGSTYNEQFF
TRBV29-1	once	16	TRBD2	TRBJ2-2	TGCAGCGGGGGGGCAAGCGGGAGAATTGGCACCGGGGAGCTGTTTTTT	CSGGASGRIGTGELFF
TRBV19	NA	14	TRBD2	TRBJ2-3	TGTGCCAGTAGTATTAGCGGGGGAACAGATACGCAGTATTTT	CASSISGGTDTQYF
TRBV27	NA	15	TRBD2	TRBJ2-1	TGTGCCAGCCGTGTGCGACTAGCGGACTACAATGAGCAGTTCTTC	CASRVRLADYNEQFF
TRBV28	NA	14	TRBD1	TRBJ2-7	TGTGCCAGCAGTTTATTGTACAGGGGGCTTGAGCAGTACTTC	CASSLLYRGLEQYF
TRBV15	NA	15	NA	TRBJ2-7	TGTGCCACCTCCCTAGGCCAGGGTGGTTACTACGAGCAGTACTTC	CATSLGQGGYYEQYF
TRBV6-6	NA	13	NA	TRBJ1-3	TGTGCCAGTCGTCACAACTCTGGAAACACCATATATTTT	CASRHNSGNTIYF
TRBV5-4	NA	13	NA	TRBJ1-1	TGTGCCAGCAGCCCAATCCTAGGACTTGAAGCTTTCTTT	CASSPILGLEAFF
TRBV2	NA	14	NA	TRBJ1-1	TGTGCCAGCATTACAGGGTCTTGGAACACTGAAGCTTTCTTT	CASITGSWNTEAFF
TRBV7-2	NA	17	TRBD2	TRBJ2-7	TGTGCCAGCAGCTTATTTGCTAGCGGGAGGAGTTCCTACGAGCAGTACTTC	CASSLFASGRSSYEQYF